This T cell receptor (beta chain) was sequenced for a study of shared clonotypes between healthy human individuals. Whole-study context: A donor's plate count was three for CD4 naive and three for CD4 memory; CD8 naive had two and CD8 memory one. Study findings and constraints: Some clonotypes were shared by all four sorted-subset donors, while others were not shared. The non-shared ones had lower generation probabilities than the shared ones. It was observed that 5% to 6% of naive CD4 clonotypes were shared across a few donors.

Deletions cut 2 bases from V and 6 bases from J, with 11 bases between. There are 13 residues in the CDR3. Per the germline V gene, CDR1 is SGHNT and CDR2 is YENEEA. Positively selected for CCR7, the CD45RO-negative cells used as naive CD8 cells excluded terminally differentiated effector memory CD45RA+ cells. Healthy adults negative for HIV, lacking recent acute infections or vaccinations, served as donors. Details on this clone: No antigen is known for it.

Sequencing used immunoSEQ multiplex PCR; TCRdb keeps in-frame clones, though not all of them. In the table there are about 590,000 clones, around 95% of which are singletons. Input material: naive CD8+ T cells sorted from blood. The sequence derives from a woman in her twenties or thirties in good health. This chain joins TRBV11-3 and TRBJ2-7; D possibly corresponds to TRBD1 (5 bases). CDR3 coding DNA: TGTGCCAGCAGCTTAAGGCCCCAGGGCGAGCAGTACTTC. Translation: CASSLRPQGEQYF.